The 8 T cell receptor beta chains below all came from one sample that was sequenced in a study of PD-1 blockade in mismatch repair-deficient tumors. Generated by immunoSEQ multiplex PCR, the TCRdb table keeps only in-frame clones and is missing some. There are about 19,000 clones in the sample; roughly 82% occur only once, and less than 1.5% lies in the top ten. The specimen comprised PBMCs, sampled 52 weeks after starting pembrolizumab. These receptors all come from an adult with mismatch repair-deficient cancer.

The chain recombines TRBV6-5 with TRBJ1-1; D might be TRBD1 (5 bases). V lost 5 bases and J lost 0, with 10 bases in between. Germline V gene data show CDR1 as MNHEY and CDR2 as SVGAGI. The length of the CDR3 is 14 residues. In nucleotides, the CDR3 is TGTGCCAGCAGTCCCGGGGGGTTGAACACTGAAGCTTTCTTT. Its protein product is CASSPGGLNTEAFF.

DNA of the CDR3: TGTGCCAGCAGTGAAGGTTTAGGACTAGCGGGAGGGCCTGGGTATGAGCAGTTCTTC. Translation gives CASSEGLGLAGGPGYEQFF. The chain has TRBV2 and TRBJ2-1; 15 bases map to TRBD2. Germline V gene data show CDR1 as SNHLY and CDR2 as FYNNEI. The CDR3 covers 19 residues. Losses at the gene ends were 1 base for V and 8 bases for J; bases not matched to a gene: 12.

This clone was seen only once. The gene calls are TRBV7-9 and TRBJ2-1, with TRBD2 as a possible D gene (6 bases). Germline V gene sequence: CDR1 SEHNR, CDR2 FQNEAQ (reference sequence). The CDR3 runs 16 residues. V lost 3 bases and J lost 5, with 17 bases in between. In DNA, the CDR3 is TGTGCCAGCAGCTTTAAAAGAAGCGGGTTGGACAATGAGCAGTTCTTC. Translating it yields CASSFKRSGLDNEQFF. Filled out from reference TRBV7-9 and TRBJ2-1, the complete variable domain reads DTGVSQNPRHKITKRGQNVTFRCDPISEHNRLYWYRQTLGQGPEFLTYFQNEAQLEKSRLLSDRFSAERPKGSFSTLEIQRTEQGDSAMYLCASSFKRSGLDNEQFFGPGTRLTVL.

This sequence joins TRBV28 and TRBJ2-5; D is perhaps TRBD1 (6 bases). The CDR3 runs 12 residues. Trimming cost V 10 bases and J 3 bases, with 12 bases left between them. Germline-derived CDR1 and CDR2 are MDHEN and SYDVKM. The CDR3 here is CATTAGEETQYF. DNA for the CDR3: TGTGCCACGACGGCAGGGGAAGAGACCCAGTACTTC.

V usage is TRBV5-5 and J usage is TRBJ2-7, with 10 bases identical to TRBD1. V lost 2 bases to trimming and J lost 6 bases; unmatched junction nucleotides: 11. From germline, CDR1 is SGHKS and CDR2 YYEKEE (reference sequence). CDR3 size: 16 residues. In DNA form, the CDR3 reads TGTGCCAGCAGCTTCTCCGGGACAGGGGTTCGGATCGAGCAGTACTTC. This gives the protein CASSFSGTGVRIEQYF.

V gene TRBV28 combines with J gene TRBJ1-5; the D is unclear. The CDR3 is made up of 14 amino acids. Germline CDR1 MDHEN, CDR2 SYDVKM. Trimming removed 3 bases at V and 6 bases at J, with 12 bases between. CDR3 coding DNA: TGTGCCAGCAGTTTTTGGCGGGGAGGTCAGCCCCAGCATTTT. This sequence encodes CASSFWRGGQPQHF.

In its sample, this clone was seen a few times. The chain links TRBV28 to TRBJ2-7; no reliable D call. Germline-derived CDR1 and CDR2 are MDHEN and SYDVKM. This CDR3 comprises 15 residues. The V gene lost 2 bases and the J gene lost 0 bases, with 11 bases spanning the gap. The CDR3 loop reads CASSLDPRSSYEQYF. The CDR3 DNA sequence: TGTGCCAGCAGTTTAGACCCAAGGAGCTCCTACGAGCAGTACTTC.

This chain links TRBV19 with TRBJ1-1, with 8 positions matching TRBD1. Trimming took 3 bases from V and 0 from J; bases not matched to a gene: 12. The germline V gene encodes CDR1 LNHDA and CDR2 SQIVND (reference sequence). The CDR3 is 18 amino acids. The CDR3 DNA follows: TGTGCCAGTAGTATTTTTTTCGTCAGGGGGCGCATGAACACTGAAGCTTTCTTT. This encodes CASSIFFVRGRMNTEAFF.